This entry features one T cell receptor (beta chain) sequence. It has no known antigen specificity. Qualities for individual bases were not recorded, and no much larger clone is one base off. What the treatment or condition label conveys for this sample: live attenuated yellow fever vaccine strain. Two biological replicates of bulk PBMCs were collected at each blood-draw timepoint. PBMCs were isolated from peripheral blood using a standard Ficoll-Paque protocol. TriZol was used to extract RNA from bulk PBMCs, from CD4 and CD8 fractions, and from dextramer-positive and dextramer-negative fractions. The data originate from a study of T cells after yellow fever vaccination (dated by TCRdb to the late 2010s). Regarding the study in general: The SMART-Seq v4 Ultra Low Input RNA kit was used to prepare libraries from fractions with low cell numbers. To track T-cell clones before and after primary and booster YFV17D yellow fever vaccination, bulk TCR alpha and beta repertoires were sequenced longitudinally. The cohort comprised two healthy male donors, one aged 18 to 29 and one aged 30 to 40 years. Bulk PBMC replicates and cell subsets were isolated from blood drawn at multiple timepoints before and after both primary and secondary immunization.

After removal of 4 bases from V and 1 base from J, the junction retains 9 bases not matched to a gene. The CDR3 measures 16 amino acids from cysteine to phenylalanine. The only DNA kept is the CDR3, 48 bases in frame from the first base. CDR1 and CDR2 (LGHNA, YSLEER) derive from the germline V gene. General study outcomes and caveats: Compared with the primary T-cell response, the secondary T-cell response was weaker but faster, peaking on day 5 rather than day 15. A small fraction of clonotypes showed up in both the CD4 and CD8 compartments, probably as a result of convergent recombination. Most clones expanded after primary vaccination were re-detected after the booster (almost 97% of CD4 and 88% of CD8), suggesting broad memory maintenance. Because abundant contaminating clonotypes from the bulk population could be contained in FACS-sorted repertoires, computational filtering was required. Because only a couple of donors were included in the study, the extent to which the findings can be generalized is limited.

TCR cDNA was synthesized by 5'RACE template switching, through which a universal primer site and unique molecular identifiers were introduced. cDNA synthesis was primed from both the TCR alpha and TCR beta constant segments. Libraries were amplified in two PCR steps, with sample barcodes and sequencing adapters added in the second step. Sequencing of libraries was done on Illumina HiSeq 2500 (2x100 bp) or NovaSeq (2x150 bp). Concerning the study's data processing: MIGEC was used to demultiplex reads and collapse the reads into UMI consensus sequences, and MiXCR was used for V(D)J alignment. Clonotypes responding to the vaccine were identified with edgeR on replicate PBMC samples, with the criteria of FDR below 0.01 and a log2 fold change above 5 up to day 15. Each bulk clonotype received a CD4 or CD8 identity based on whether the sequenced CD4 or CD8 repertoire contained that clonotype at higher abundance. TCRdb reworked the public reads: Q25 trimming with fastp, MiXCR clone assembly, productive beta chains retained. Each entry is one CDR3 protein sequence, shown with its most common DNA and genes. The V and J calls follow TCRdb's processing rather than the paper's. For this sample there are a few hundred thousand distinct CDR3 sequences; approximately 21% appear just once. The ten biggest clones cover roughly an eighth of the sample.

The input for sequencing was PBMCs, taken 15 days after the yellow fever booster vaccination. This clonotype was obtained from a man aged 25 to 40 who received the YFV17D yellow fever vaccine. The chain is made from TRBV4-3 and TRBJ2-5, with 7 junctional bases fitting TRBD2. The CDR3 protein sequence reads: CASSRHSLASQETQYF. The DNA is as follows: TGCGCCAGCAGCCGCCACTCACTAGCGTCCCAAGAGACCCAGTACTTC.